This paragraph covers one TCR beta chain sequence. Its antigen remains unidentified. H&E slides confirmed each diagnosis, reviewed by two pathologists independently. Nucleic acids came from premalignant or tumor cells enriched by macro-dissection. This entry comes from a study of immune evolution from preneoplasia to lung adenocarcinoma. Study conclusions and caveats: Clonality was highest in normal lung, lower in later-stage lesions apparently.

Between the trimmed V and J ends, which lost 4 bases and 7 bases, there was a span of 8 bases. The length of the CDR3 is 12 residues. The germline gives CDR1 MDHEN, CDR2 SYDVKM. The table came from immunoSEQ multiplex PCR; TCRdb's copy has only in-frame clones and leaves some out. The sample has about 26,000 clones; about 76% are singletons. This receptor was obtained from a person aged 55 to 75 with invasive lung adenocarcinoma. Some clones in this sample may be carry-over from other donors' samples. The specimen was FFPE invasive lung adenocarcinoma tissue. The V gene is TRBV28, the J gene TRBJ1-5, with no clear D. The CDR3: CASSSPWQPQHF. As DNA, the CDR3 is TGTGCCAGCAGTTCCCCATGGCAGCCCCAGCATTTT. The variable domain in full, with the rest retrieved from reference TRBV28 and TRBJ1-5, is DVKVTQSSRYLVKRTGEKVFLECVQDMDHENMFWYRQDPGLGLRLIYFSYDVKMKEKGDIPEGYSVSREKKERFSLILESASTNQTSMYLCASSSPWQPQHFGDGTRLSIL.